This T cell receptor beta chain was recovered during a study of T cells in Graves' hyperthyroidism and ophthalmopathy. The CDR3 loop spans 16 amino acids. Germline CDR1 and CDR2: LNHNV and YYDKDF (reference sequence). About this clonotype itself: What it binds is not known. A junction end diverges from the germline sequence, so it may reflect a read error.

From RNA transcripts, TCR beta CDR3 regions were amplified. HTBI primers were employed in a first-round RT-PCR of the TCR CDR3. TCRdb itself ran the multiplex PCR reads through MiXCR, one entry per CDR3 protein. The sample records 600,000 or so distinct CDR3 sequences, around 46% being singletons. Broader study findings: The model foresaw ophthalmopathy a median approximately 6.1 months prior to onset.

This clonotype was sampled from a woman aged 18-29 years with Graves' hyperthyroidism. Sequencing input: peripheral blood or thyroid tissue (not recorded which). The J gene is TRBJ2-5, the V gene TRBV15; tentative D call: TRBD2 (6 bases). The CDR3: CATSRDSPQDGGTSDF. CDR3 nucleotides: TGTGCCACCAGCAGAGATTCTCCACAAGACGGAGGGACCAGTGACTTC.